This T cell receptor beta chain derives from a study of T cell repertoires in cytomegalovirus infection. Notes on the study in general: Frequencies of public TCR beta families were cumulated, and this identified carriers of CMV plus the relevant HLA.

This clonotype was detected ten times or more. Its antigen is unknown. TCRdb reanalysed the reads using MiXCR and keeps one entry per CDR3 protein. The table has around 740,000 distinct CDR3 sequences, roughly 35% seen once. The sequence was obtained from a human donor in good health (CMV status not recorded). Some clones in this sample may be carry-over from other donors' samples. Sequencing was performed on PBMCs.

The CDR3 reads CASSPPGGGLGYTF. The DNA of the CDR3 is TGTGCCAGCAGCCCCCCAGGGGGCGGGTTGGGCTACACCTTC. The chain has TRBV7-9 and TRBJ1-2, with TRBD1 matching over 8 bases. V dropped 5 bases and J dropped 8; count of bases not matched to a gene: 10. This CDR3 is 14 amino acids long. Germline-derived CDR1 and CDR2 are SEHNR and FQNEAQ (reference sequence).